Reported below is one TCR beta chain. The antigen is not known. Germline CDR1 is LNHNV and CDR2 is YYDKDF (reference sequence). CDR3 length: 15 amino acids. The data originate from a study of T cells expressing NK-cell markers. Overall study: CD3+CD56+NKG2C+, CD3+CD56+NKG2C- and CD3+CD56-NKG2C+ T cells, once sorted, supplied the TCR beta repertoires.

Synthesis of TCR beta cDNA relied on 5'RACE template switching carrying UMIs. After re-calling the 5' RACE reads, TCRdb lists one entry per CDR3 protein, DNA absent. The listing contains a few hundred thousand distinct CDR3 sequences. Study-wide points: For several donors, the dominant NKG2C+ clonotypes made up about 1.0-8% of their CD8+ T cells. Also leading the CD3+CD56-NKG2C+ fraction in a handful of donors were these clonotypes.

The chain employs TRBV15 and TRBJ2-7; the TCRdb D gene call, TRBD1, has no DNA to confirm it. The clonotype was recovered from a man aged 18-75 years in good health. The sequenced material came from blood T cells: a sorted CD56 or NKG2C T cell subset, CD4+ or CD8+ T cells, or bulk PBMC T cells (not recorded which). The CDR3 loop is CATSAPGTGGYEQYF.